The rows below give T cell receptor beta chains drawn from one sample of a study of blood T cell repertoires in COVID-19. TCRdb's copy holds only in-frame clones and misses some; the assay was immunoSEQ multiplex PCR. Altogether hundreds of thousands of clones are present, approximately 86% being singletons, with the ten largest covering approximately 3.8%. The sample comprised peripheral blood. The source is a woman older than 75 with acute or convalescent COVID-19. Each CDR3 is given with its conserved first and last residue. The D gene is left open where the match is weak. The listing skips clone size in some rows; elsewhere it reads once, few, many or a size class.

>TRBJ1-1|.|TRBV12-3/TRBV12-4|few
TGTGCCAGCAGTTATATGAACACTGAAGCTTTCTTT
CASSYMNTEAFF
>TRBJ1-4|.|TRBV7-9|.
TGTGCCAGCAGCTTAGCTGGGGGGGCTAATGAAAAACTGTTTTTT
CASSLAGGANEKLFF
>TRBJ1-5|.|TRBV20-1|.
TGCAGTGCTAGTTTCGGGGGGATGGGTCAGCCCCAGCATTTT
CSASFGGMGQPQHF
>TRBJ1-1|.|TRBV7-2|.
TGTGCCAGCAGCTTAGTATTTACGGACACTGAAGCTTTCTTT
CASSLVFTDTEAFF
>TRBJ1-2|.|TRBV18|once
TGTGCCAGCTCACCAGACAGTAGACCGTCATGGTCAAACTATGGCTACACCTTC
CASSPDSRPSWSNYGYTF
>TRBJ2-1|.|TRBV27|few
TGTGCCAGCAGTTTATGGGGGGGCTCATACAATGAGCAGTTCTTC
CASSLWGGSYNEQFF
>TRBJ1-4|.|TRBV7-9|.
TGTGCCAGCAGCTTGGAGGACAGACATGAAAAACTGTTTTTT
CASSLEDRHEKLFF
>TRBJ1-6|TRBD1|TRBV4-1|.
TGCGCCAGCAGCCAAGAATCAGGGGGCAGTTCCTATAATTCACCCCTCCACTTT
CASSQESGGSSYNSPLHF
>TRBJ2-6|.|TRBV19|.
TGTGCCAGTAGTATACCCCCAGGGCCAGGGGCCAACGTCCTGACTTTC
CASSIPPGPGANVLTF
>TRBJ2-1|TRBD1|TRBV4-1|.
TGCGCCAGCAGTCCTACCGGGACAGAAGCGATCAATGAGCAGTTCTTC
CASSPTGTEAINEQFF
>TRBJ2-7|TRBD2|TRBV7-8|.
TGTGCCAGCAGCCCCCGGGACGGGACTACCTCCTACGAGCAGTACTTC
CASSPRDGTTSYEQYF
>TRBJ1-5|.|TRBV7-3|.
TGTGCCAGCAGCTTAGATGGCAGGGGTGGACAGCCCCAGCATTTT
CASSLDGRGGQPQHF
>TRBJ2-7|.|TRBV2|.
TGTGCCAGCAGAATTGGGCAGGGGGGCTCCTACGAGCAGTACTTC
CASRIGQGGSYEQYF
>TRBJ2-5|TRBD2|TRBV7-9|once
TGTGCCAGCAGCCGAAACCTAGCGGGTACGTCGGAGACCCAGTACTTC
CASSRNLAGTSETQYF
>TRBJ1-1|.|TRBV15|once
TGTGCCACCAGCAGAGTCCGAGCAGGGTACACTGAAGCTTTCTTT
CATSRVRAGYTEAFF
>TRBJ1-6|TRBD1|TRBV19|.
TGTGCCAGTAGCCGACAGGGTGATAATTCACCCCTCCACTTT
CASSRQGDNSPLHF
>TRBJ2-1|.|TRBV9|.
TGTGCCAGCAGCGTAGAGACAGTGCCTTCCTACAATGAGCAGTTCTTC
CASSVETVPSYNEQFF
>TRBJ2-1|TRBD2|TRBV29-1|.
TGCAGCGTTGAAGAGTCCAGCGGGGGTTACAATGAGCAGTTCTTC
CSVEESSGGYNEQFF